This T cell receptor (beta chain) emerged from a study of CD8+ T cells in alopecia areata. Study-level results: Lesional tissue from the scalp (especially in alopecia totalis/universalis) showed higher clonality than normal scalp. Sharing of TCR sequences between patients (possibly for HLA-related reasons) was less clear than in mice. The study also sequences resident alphabeta T cells of normal skin in scalp samples.

Of note for this clone: Its antigen is not known.

V lost 5 bases, J lost 0 bases, and 11 bases lay in between. Germline lookup yields CDR1 SQVTM and CDR2 ANQGSEA. The CDR3 consists of 14 residues. The authors extracted RNA and reverse transcribed it into cDNA as the sequencing template. Clones were read by immunoSEQ multiplex PCR, and TCRdb kept only the in-frame ones, dropping some. This sample has roughly 120,000 clones, with around two fifths found just once. Material: CD4+ T cells sorted from blood. The clonotype comes from a human donor with alopecia areata. The gene calls are TRBV29-1 and TRBJ1-3; D is unresolved. CDR3 amino acids: CSVLGSLSGNTIYF. The CDR3 bases are TGCAGCGTTCTGGGCAGTCTCTCTGGAAACACCATATATTTT.